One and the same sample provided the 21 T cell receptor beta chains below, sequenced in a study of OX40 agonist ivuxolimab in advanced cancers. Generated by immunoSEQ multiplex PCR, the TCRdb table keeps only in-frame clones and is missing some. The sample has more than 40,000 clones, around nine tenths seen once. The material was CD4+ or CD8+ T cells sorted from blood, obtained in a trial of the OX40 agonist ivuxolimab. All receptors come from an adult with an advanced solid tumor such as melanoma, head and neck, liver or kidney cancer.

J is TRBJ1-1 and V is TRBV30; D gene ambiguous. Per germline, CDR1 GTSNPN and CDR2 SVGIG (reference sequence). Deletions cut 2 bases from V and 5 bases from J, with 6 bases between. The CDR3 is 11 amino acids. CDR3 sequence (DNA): TGTGCCTGGAGTAGAGAGACTGAAGCTTTCTTT. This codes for CAWSRETEAFF.

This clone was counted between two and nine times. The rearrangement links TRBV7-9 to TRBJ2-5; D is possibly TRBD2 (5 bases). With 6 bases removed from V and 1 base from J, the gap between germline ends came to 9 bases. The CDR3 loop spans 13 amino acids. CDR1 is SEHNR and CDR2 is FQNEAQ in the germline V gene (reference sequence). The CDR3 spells CASSSGFQETQYF. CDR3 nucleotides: TGTGCCAGCAGTTCGGGATTCCAAGAGACCCAGTACTTC.

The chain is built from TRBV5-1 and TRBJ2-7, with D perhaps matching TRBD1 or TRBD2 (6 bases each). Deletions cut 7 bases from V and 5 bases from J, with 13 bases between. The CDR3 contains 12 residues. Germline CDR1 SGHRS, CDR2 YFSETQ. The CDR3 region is CASREGGNEQYF. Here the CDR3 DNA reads TGCGCCAGCCGGGAAGGGGGGAACGAGCAGTACTTC. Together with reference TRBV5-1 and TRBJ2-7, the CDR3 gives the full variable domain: KAGVTQTPRYLIKTRGQQVTLSCSPISGHRSVSWYQQTPGQGLQFLFEYFSETQRNKGNFPGRFSGRQFSNSRSEMNVSTLELGDSALYLCASREGGNEQYFGPGTRLTVT.

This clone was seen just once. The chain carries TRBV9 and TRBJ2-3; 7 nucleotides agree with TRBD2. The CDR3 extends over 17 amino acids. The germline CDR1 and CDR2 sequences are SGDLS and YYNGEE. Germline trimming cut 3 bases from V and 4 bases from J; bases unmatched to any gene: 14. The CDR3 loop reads CASSGLKGREYPDTQYF. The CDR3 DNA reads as TGTGCCAGCAGCGGACTGAAAGGGCGGGAGTATCCAGATACGCAGTATTTT.

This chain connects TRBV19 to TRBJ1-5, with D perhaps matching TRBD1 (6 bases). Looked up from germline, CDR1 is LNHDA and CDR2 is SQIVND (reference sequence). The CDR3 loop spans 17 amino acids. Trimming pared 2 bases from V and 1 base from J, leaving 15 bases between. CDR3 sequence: CASSIFGGRGSNQPQHF. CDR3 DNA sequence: TGTGCCAGTAGTATATTTGGTGGGAGGGGGAGCAATCAGCCCCAGCATTTT.

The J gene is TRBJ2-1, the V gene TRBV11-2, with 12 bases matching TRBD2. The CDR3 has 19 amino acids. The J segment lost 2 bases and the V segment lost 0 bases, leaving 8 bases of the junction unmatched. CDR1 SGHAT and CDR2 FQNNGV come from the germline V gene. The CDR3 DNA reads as TGTGCCAGCAGCTTAGAGGGGCCGCTAGCGGGGGGGCCCTACAATGAGCAGTTCTTC. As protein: CASSLEGPLAGGPYNEQFF.

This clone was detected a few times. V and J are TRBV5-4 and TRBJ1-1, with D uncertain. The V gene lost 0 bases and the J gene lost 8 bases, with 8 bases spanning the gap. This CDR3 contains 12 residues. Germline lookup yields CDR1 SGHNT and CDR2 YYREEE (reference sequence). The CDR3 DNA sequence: TGTGCCAGCAGCTTGGGAGGACCAGAAGCTTTCTTT. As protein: CASSLGGPEAFF. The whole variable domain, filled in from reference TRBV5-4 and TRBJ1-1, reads ETGVTQSPTHLIKTRGQQVTLRCSSQSGHNTVSWYQQALGQGPQFIFQYYREEENGRGNFPPRFSGLQFPNYSSELNVNALELDDSALYLCASSLGGPEAFFGQGTRLTVV.

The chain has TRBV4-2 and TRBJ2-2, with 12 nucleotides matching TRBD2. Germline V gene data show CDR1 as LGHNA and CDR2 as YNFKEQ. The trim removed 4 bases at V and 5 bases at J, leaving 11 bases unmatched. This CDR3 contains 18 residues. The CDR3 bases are TGTGCCAGCAGCCCCCCCCGGCTAGCGGGGGGGTATACCGGGGAGCTGTTTTTT. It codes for CASSPPRLAGGYTGELFF.

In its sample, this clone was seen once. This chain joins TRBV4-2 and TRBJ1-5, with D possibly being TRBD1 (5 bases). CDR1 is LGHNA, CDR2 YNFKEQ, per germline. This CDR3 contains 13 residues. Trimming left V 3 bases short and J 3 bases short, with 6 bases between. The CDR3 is CASSQTDNQPQHF. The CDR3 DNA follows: TGTGCCAGCAGCCAGACAGACAATCAGCCCCAGCATTTT.

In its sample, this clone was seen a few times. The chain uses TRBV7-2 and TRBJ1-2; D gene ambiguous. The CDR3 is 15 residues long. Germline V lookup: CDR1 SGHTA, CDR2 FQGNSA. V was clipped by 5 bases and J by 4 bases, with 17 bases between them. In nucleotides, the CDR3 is TGTGCCAGCAGCCCCAATCAGAGGGAGAGCTATGGCTACACCTTC. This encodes CASSPNQRESYGYTF.

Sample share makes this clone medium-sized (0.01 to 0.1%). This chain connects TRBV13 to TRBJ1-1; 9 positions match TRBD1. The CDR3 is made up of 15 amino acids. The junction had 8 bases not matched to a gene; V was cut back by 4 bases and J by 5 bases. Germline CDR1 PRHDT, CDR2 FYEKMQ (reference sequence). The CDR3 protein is CASSSNRGPGTEAFF. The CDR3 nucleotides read TGTGCCAGCAGCTCAAACAGGGGGCCGGGGACTGAAGCTTTCTTT.

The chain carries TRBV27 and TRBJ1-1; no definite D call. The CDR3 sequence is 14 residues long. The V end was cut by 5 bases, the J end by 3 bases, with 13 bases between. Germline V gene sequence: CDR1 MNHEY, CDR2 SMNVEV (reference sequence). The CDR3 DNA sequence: TGTGCCAGCAGTCCGATCCCCATTTACACTGAAGCTTTCTTT. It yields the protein CASSPIPIYTEAFF.

Here the CDR3 DNA reads TGTGCCAGCAGGGGGGGACCGAACACTGAAGCTTTCTTT. Encoded protein: CASRGGPNTEAFF. The chain joins TRBV27 to TRBJ1-1, with a tentative D call TRBD1 (5 bases). The CDR3 is 13 residues long. Per germline, CDR1 MNHEY and CDR2 SMNVEV (reference sequence). V dropped 6 bases and J dropped 1 base, with 9 bases sitting between them.

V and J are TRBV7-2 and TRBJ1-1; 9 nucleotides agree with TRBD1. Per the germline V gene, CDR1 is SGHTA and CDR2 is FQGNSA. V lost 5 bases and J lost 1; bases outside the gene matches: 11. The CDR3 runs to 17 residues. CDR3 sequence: CASSPYPPGQGNTEAFF. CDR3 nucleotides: TGTGCCAGCAGCCCATACCCACCGGGACAGGGGAACACTGAAGCTTTCTTT.

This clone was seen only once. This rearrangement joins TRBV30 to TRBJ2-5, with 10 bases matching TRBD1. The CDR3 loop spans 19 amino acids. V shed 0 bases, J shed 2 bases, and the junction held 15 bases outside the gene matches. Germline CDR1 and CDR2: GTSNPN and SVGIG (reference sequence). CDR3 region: CAWSVRIGTGVFHQETQYF. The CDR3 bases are TGTGCCTGGAGTGTCCGAATTGGGACAGGGGTCTTCCATCAAGAGACCCAGTACTTC.

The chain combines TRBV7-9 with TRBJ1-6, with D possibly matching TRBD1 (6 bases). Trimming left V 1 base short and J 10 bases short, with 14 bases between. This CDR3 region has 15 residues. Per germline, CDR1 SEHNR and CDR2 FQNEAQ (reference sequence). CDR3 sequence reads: CASSLGQGLHSPLHF. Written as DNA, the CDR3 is TGTGCCAGCAGCTTAGGGCAGGGGTTGCACTCACCCCTCCACTTT.

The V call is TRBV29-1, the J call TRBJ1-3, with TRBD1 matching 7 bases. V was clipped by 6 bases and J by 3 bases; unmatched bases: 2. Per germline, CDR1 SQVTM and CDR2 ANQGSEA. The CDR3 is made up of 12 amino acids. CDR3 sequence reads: CSVWTGGNTIYF. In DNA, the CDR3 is TGCAGCGTCTGGACAGGTGGAAACACCATATATTTT.

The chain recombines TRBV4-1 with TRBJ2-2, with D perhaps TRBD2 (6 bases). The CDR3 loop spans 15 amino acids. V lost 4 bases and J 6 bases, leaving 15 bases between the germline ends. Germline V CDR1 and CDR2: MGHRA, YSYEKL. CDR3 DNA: TGCGCCAGCAGCCCTTCCCCGGGGGATGCCGGGGAGCTGTTTTTT. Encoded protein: CASSPSPGDAGELFF.

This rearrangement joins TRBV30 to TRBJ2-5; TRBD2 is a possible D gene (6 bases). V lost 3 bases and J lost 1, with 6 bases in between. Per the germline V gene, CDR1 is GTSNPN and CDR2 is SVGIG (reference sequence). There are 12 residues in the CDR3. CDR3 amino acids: CAWRGLQETQYF. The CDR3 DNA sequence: TGTGCCTGGAGGGGACTCCAAGAGACCCAGTACTTC.

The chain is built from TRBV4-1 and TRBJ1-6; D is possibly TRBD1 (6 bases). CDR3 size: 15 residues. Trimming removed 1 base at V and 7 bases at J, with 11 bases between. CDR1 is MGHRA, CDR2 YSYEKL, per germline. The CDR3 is CASSQVNQGNSPLHF. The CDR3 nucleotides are TGCGCCAGCAGCCAAGTAAACCAGGGGAATTCACCCCTCCACTTT.

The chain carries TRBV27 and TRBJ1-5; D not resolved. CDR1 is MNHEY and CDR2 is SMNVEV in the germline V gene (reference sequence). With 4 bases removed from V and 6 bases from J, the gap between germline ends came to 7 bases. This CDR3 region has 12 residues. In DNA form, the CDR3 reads TGTGCCAGCAGTTCCGGGAGTCAGCCCCAGCATTTT. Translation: CASSSGSQPQHF.